A single sample is the source of the 6 T cell receptor beta chains below, sequenced in a study of shared T cell receptors in the human thymus. The table came from immunoSEQ multiplex PCR; TCRdb's copy has only in-frame clones and leaves some out. This table has under 700,000 clones, roughly 74% appearing once. The sample was also reused in another study, on human thymus T cells.

The sequenced sample consisted of thymocytes. The receptor set was obtained from a boy under three years old with a congenital heart defect.

This sequence joins TRBV12-5 and TRBJ2-1; D might be TRBD2 (6 bases). Trimming left V 6 bases short and J 0 bases short, with 18 bases between. There are 17 residues in the CDR3. Germline V gene sequence: CDR1 LGHNT, CDR2 FRNRAP. CDR3: CASGWGRHRSSYNEQFF. The CDR3 region has the DNA TGTGCTAGTGGCTGGGGGAGGCATCGTAGCTCCTACAATGAGCAGTTCTTC.

The chain combines TRBV12-5 with TRBJ1-1; D possibly corresponds to TRBD1 (5 bases). Germline V gene sequence: CDR1 LGHNT, CDR2 FRNRAP. The CDR3 loop spans 13 amino acids. V lost 4 bases and J lost 7, with 13 bases in between. CDR3 coding DNA: TGTGCTAGTGGTTCGGACACCTTGGGTGAAGCTTTCTTT. It yields the protein CASGSDTLGEAFF.

The rearrangement uses TRBV2 and TRBJ1-1; D might be TRBD1 (5 bases). Germline values: CDR1 SNHLY, CDR2 FYNNEI. This CDR3 contains 16 residues. Trimming shortened V by 3 bases and J by 1 base, and 15 bases separated the two germline ends. The CDR3 loop is CASSDPDRARNTEAFF. DNA for the CDR3: TGTGCCAGCAGTGACCCCGACAGAGCCAGGAACACTGAAGCTTTCTTT.

This clone was counted only a few times. Its ends do not fully match the called genes, so a read error is possible. J is TRBJ2-7 and V is TRBV11-2, with no clear D. The CDR3 contains 15 residues. Germline V gene lookup returns CDR1 SGHAT and CDR2 FQNNGV. CDR3 sequence: CASTLDQNLVYEQYF. DNA of the CDR3: TGTGCCAGCACCTTAGATCAGAACCTGGTCTACGAGCAGTACTTC.

This chain links TRBV4-3 with TRBJ1-2, with TRBD1 identical over 8 bases. Losses at the gene ends were 2 bases for V and 6 bases for J; bases not matched to a gene: 11. Germline CDR1 LGHNA, CDR2 YSLEER. CDR3 size: 16 residues. CDR3 amino acids: CASSQRRTGMENGYTF. CDR3 DNA sequence: TGCGCCAGCAGCCAACGGAGGACAGGGATGGAGAATGGCTACACCTTC.

Here the CDR3 DNA reads TGCGCCAGCAGGTATTTGGGGGGACCCGGTGACGAGCAGTACTTC. Amino acids: CASRYLGGPGDEQYF. The chain combines TRBV4-1 with TRBJ2-7; TRBD2 is a possible D gene (6 bases). This CDR3 has 15 residues. V lost 6 bases, J lost 5 bases, and 20 bases lay in between. The V gene's germline CDR1 is MGHRA and CDR2 YSYEKL.